This T cell receptor (beta chain) was observed in a study of Graves' ophthalmopathy and Graves' hyperthyroidism. General study results and limits: Blood also held most thyroid clonotypes expanded above 0.001 frequency.

This clonotype was seen many times. Its antigen is not identified. TCR beta CDR3 regions were amplified from RNA transcripts. The library came from an HTBI-primed first-round RT-PCR and a second-round multiplex PCR. TCRdb fed the multiplex PCR reads into MiXCR, producing one record per CDR3 protein. The data hold about 480,000 distinct CDR3 sequences, with 13% to 15% observed a single time. V was trimmed by 1 base and J by 3 bases, leaving 19 bases between them. CDR1 and CDR2 from the germline V gene are MGHRA and YSYEKL. This CDR3 comprises 17 residues. This TCR came from a woman under 40 with Graves' ophthalmopathy. The chain carries TRBV4-1 and TRBJ2-7; possibly TRBD2 for D (6 bases). The specimen was blood. The CDR3 here is CASSQGWRGRKNYEQYF. CDR3 sequence (DNA): TGCGCCAGCAGCCAAGGATGGAGGGGCAGGAAAAACTACGAGCAGTACTTC.